What follows are 28 T cell receptor beta chains derived from one specimen sequenced in a study of radiation and T cells in renal cell carcinoma. Described time point: baseline pretreatment blood. Noted treatment: 15 Gy SBRT to primary tumor, nephrectomy 4 weeks later. Sequenced by immunoSEQ multiplex PCR; TCRdb stores in-frame clones only, minus some. Among 150,000 or so clones, about 87% were seen once, and the ten largest hold over 3.5%. The starting material was blood, obtained from a patient whose treatment included radiotherapy and nephrectomy. The receptors shown here come from a woman in her 70s with renal cell carcinoma.

This chain links TRBV30 with TRBJ1-4, with a weak D call TRBD1 (5 bases). Germline-derived CDR1 and CDR2 are GTSNPN and SVGIG (reference sequence). Trimming shortened V by 2 bases and J by 10 bases, and 17 bases separated the two germline ends. CDR3 size: 14 residues. The CDR3 nucleotides read TGTGCCTGGAGTTCGGAGGCAGGGAGAGGAAAACTGTTTTTT. Translating gives CAWSSEAGRGKLFF.

This sequence joins TRBV6-1 and TRBJ2-3; TRBD2 matches 8 bases. The CDR3 is 15 amino acids. Germline V gene sequence: CDR1 MNHNS, CDR2 SASEGT. V was pared by 5 bases and J by 6 bases, with 10 bases of the junction left unmatched. The CDR3 reads CASSLPGGGHDTQYF. CDR3 in DNA: TGTGCCAGCAGTCTCCCCGGGGGGGGGCATGATACGCAGTATTTT.

V is TRBV10-3 and J is TRBJ1-5, with D hard to call. The germline CDR1 and CDR2 sequences are ENHRY and SYGVKD. V was pared by 9 bases and J by 4 bases, with 22 bases between. This CDR3 has 16 residues. The CDR3 nucleotides read TGTGCCATTTCGTCCGGGAGCCAGATAGCAAATCAGCCCCAGCATTTT. It specifies CAISSGSQIANQPQHF.

This clone was detected only a few times. The chain uses TRBV7-2 and TRBJ1-6; D is unclear. V lost 4 bases, J lost 4 bases, and 8 bases lay in between. The germline V gene has CDR1 SGHTA and CDR2 FQGNSA. The CDR3 is 14 amino acids. The CDR3: CASSSGGYNSPLHF. CDR3 DNA: TGTGCCAGCAGCTCCGGCGGGTATAATTCACCCCTCCACTTT. Variable domain in full (rest from reference TRBV7-2 and TRBJ1-6): GAGVSQSPSNKVTEKGKDVELRCDPISGHTALYWYRQSLGQGLEFLIYFQGNSAPDKSGLPSDRFSAERTGGSVSTLTIQRTQQEDSAVYLCASSSGGYNSPLHFGNGTRLTVT.

The chain couples TRBV6-1 to TRBJ2-7, with a weak D call TRBD1 (6 bases). The V end was cut by 0 bases, the J end by 4 bases, with 10 bases between. Germline V lookup: CDR1 MNHNS, CDR2 SASEGT. The CDR3 sequence is 14 residues long. CDR3: CASSEAGRGYEQYF. The DNA for the CDR3 is TGTGCCAGCAGTGAAGCCGGCAGGGGTTACGAGCAGTACTTC.

This clone was detected a few times. This rearrangement joins TRBV19 to TRBJ2-6; TRBD1 aligns across 7 bases. Germline V CDR1 and CDR2: LNHDA, SQIVND (reference sequence). This CDR3 region has 16 residues. V was clipped by 3 bases and J by 0 bases; unmatched bases: 2. The CDR3 loop reads CASSMGQLSGANVLTF. CDR3 bases: TGTGCCAGTAGTATGGGACAGCTCTCTGGGGCCAACGTCCTGACTTTC.

This clone was counted once. J is TRBJ1-5 and V is TRBV19; the D gene is possibly TRBD1 (5 bases). Germline CDR1 LNHDA, CDR2 SQIVND (reference sequence). This CDR3 spans 16 amino acids. Trimming pared 8 bases from V and 2 bases from J, leaving 19 bases between. The CDR3 loop reads CASSPGGGYGNQPQHF. The CDR3 bases are TGTGCCAGTTCCCCGGGGGGTGGTTATGGCAATCAGCCCCAGCATTTT.

The rearrangement links TRBV6-1 to TRBJ2-5; tentatively, D is TRBD1 (6 bases). The germline V and J ends were trimmed by 7 bases and 5 bases, with 14 bases remaining between them. This CDR3 region has 13 residues. Germline V gene lookup returns CDR1 MNHNS and CDR2 SASEGT. The CDR3 region has the DNA TGTGCCAGCACCGCCACAGGGATGGAGACCCAGTACTTC. This sequence encodes CASTATGMETQYF.

V usage is TRBV5-1 and J usage is TRBJ2-3, with TRBD1 identical over 8 bases. V gave up 4 bases and J gave up 1 base; unmatched junction bases: 5. The CDR3 loop spans 15 amino acids. Germline V gene lookup returns CDR1 SGHRS and CDR2 YFSETQ. The CDR3 sequence is CASSPTGVGTDTQYF. CDR3 nucleotide sequence: TGCGCCAGCAGCCCGACAGGGGTAGGCACAGATACGCAGTATTTT.

The chain joins TRBV10-3 to TRBJ1-5, with D tentatively TRBD1 (6 bases). Per the germline V gene, CDR1 is ENHRY and CDR2 is SYGVKD. Trimming cost V 0 bases and J 0 bases, with 15 bases left between them. The CDR3 loop spans 18 amino acids. CDR3 region: CAISESLGTGNSNQPQHF. The CDR3 coding sequence is TGTGCCATCAGTGAGTCCTTGGGTACAGGGAATAGCAATCAGCCCCAGCATTTT.

V usage is TRBV7-2 and J usage is TRBJ1-5; a possible D gene is TRBD1 (6 bases). From germline, CDR1 is SGHTA and CDR2 FQGNSA. V was cut by 1 base and J by 1 base, with 8 bases left in between. This CDR3 comprises 15 residues. This CDR3 is CASSLEGGSNQPQHF. Written as DNA, the CDR3 is TGTGCCAGCAGCTTAGAGGGGGGAAGCAATCAGCCCCAGCATTTT. The full variable domain, its missing parts supplied by reference TRBV7-2 and TRBJ1-5, is GAGVSQSPSNKVTEKGKDVELRCDPISGHTALYWYRQSLGQGLEFLIYFQGNSAPDKSGLPSDRFSAERTGGSVSTLTIQRTQQEDSAVYLCASSLEGGSNQPQHFGDGTRLSIL.

This chain connects TRBV7-8 to TRBJ1-1; the match to TRBD1 covers 7 bases. J gave up 4 bases and V 5 bases, and 10 bases lay outside the gene matches. Per the germline V gene, CDR1 is SGHVS and CDR2 is FQNEAQ. The CDR3 extends over 15 amino acids. CDR3 in DNA: TGTGCCAGCAGCCGGGACAGTGGCCGGGTCACTGAAGCTTTCTTT. Its translation is CASSRDSGRVTEAFF.

The J gene is TRBJ2-3, the V gene TRBV9; TRBD2 agrees at 11 bases. CDR3 length: 15 residues. Germline V gene data show CDR1 as SGDLS and CDR2 as YYNGEE. The ends lost 2 bases at V and 6 bases at J; junction bases unmatched: 5. The CDR3 region is CASSVSGGAADTQYF. As DNA, the CDR3 is TGTGCCAGCAGCGTTAGCGGGGGGGCTGCGGATACGCAGTATTTT.

The chain employs TRBV7-9 and TRBJ2-1; the match to TRBD1 covers 11 bases. Losses at the gene ends were 8 bases for V and 14 bases for J; bases not matched to a gene: 8. CDR3 length equals 12 residues. The germline V gene encodes CDR1 SEHNR and CDR2 FQNEAQ (reference sequence). For the CDR3, the DNA is TGTGCCAGCCGATCTCCGGGACAGGGGGAGTTCTTC. Protein product: CASRSPGQGEFF.

The chain is built from TRBV27 and TRBJ2-1, with 7 bases identical to TRBD1. In germline, CDR1 is MNHEY, CDR2 SMNVEV (reference sequence). CDR3 length: 15 amino acids. V lost 6 bases, J lost 1 base, and 6 bases stayed unmatched. The CDR3 DNA reads as TGTGCCAGCAGCCCGACGGGACAGTCCTACAATGAGCAGTTCTTC. Its protein is CASSPTGQSYNEQFF.

The count of this clone is one. V gene TRBV5-4 combines with J gene TRBJ1-2; maybe TRBD1 (5 bases). CDR1 is SGHNT, CDR2 YYREEE, per germline (reference sequence). The CDR3 is made up of 14 amino acids. Trimming took 0 bases from V and 2 from J, leaving 8 bases between them. The CDR3 nucleotides read TGTGCCAGCAGCTTGGGGGGCCAAAACTATGGCTACACCTTC. It specifies CASSLGGQNYGYTF.

The rearrangement links TRBV30 to TRBJ1-5; a possible D gene is TRBD1 (5 bases). Germline V gene sequence: CDR1 GTSNPN, CDR2 SVGIG (reference sequence). Trimming took off 8 bases at V and 4 bases at J, with 15 bases between the two ends. The CDR3 has 13 amino acids. The CDR3 region has the DNA TGTGCCGGATCAGGGACGGTTAATCAGCCCCAGCATTTT. Protein product: CAGSGTVNQPQHF. Using reference TRBV30 and TRBJ1-5 for the parts outside the CDR3, the full variable domain is SQTIHQWPATLVQPVGSPLSLECTVEGTSNPNLYWYRQAAGRGLQLLFYSVGIGQISSEVPQNLSASRPQDRQFILSSKKLLLSDSGFYLCAGSGTVNQPQHFGDGTRLSIL.

CDR3 nucleotides: TGTGCCCGCCGGGACAGTCGATATGGCTACACCTTC. Its translation: CARRDSRYGYTF. This chain connects TRBV30 to TRBJ1-2, with 7 nucleotides matching TRBD1. The CDR3 is made up of 12 amino acids. Trimming at V came to 8 bases and at J to 5 bases, leaving 8 bases not matched to a gene. Looked up from germline, CDR1 is GTSNPN and CDR2 is SVGIG (reference sequence).

The chain recombines TRBV5-1 with TRBJ2-5, with D tentatively TRBD2 (5 bases). The CDR3 runs to 13 residues. V lost 0 bases and J 4 bases, leaving 7 bases between the germline ends. The germline CDR1 and CDR2 sequences are SGHRS and YFSETQ. The CDR3 loop reads CASSLAEGETQYF. The CDR3 DNA follows: TGCGCCAGCAGCTTGGCCGAGGGAGAGACCCAGTACTTC.

The rearrangement links TRBV19 to TRBJ2-1; TRBD1 agrees at 8 bases. The CDR3 is 14 amino acids. V dropped 3 bases and J dropped 12; count of bases not matched to a gene: 10. The germline V gene encodes CDR1 LNHDA and CDR2 SQIVND (reference sequence). CDR3 bases: TGTGCCAGTAGTATCCGGCAGGGGGCGGTAGGGCAGTTCTTC. Translating it yields CASSIRQGAVGQFF.

This rearrangement joins TRBV30 to TRBJ2-5; D could derive from TRBD1 or TRBD2 (5 bases each). The length of the CDR3 is 13 residues. The germline V gene has CDR1 GTSNPN and CDR2 SVGIG (reference sequence). V lost 0 bases to trimming and J lost 3 bases, with 8 bases between them. The CDR3 coding sequence is TGTGCCTGGAGTGTGGGGGAGAAAGAGACCCAGTACTTC. Residues: CAWSVGEKETQYF.

This clone was counted once. The genes are TRBV5-4 and TRBJ2-5; D call uncertain. V dropped 3 bases and J dropped 3 bases, with 15 bases sitting between them. CDR3 length: 15 amino acids. CDR1 is SGHNT, CDR2 YYREEE, per germline (reference sequence). The CDR3 spells CASSSTGEGEETQYF. The CDR3 coding sequence is TGTGCCAGCAGCTCCACCGGTGAAGGAGAAGAGACCCAGTACTTC.

This sequence joins TRBV29-1 and TRBJ1-1; maybe TRBD1 (5 bases). CDR3 length equals 12 residues. Germline CDR1 SQVTM, CDR2 ANQGSEA. Trimming removed 3 bases from V and 5 bases from J, with 10 bases in between. CDR3 sequence reads: CSVDGGATEAFF. The CDR3 region has the DNA TGCAGCGTTGATGGCGGGGCGACTGAAGCTTTCTTT.

This sequence joins TRBV28 and TRBJ1-2; 7 nucleotides match TRBD1. This CDR3 comprises 15 residues. Germline assignment: CDR1 MDHEN and CDR2 SYDVKM. V lost 5 bases to trimming and J lost 1 base; unmatched junction nucleotides: 7. CDR3 nucleotide sequence: TGTGCCAGCAGTGTCTCGGGACAGTATAACTATGGCTACACCTTC. Amino acid sequence: CASSVSGQYNYGYTF.

The genes are TRBV4-3 and TRBJ1-1; 7 bases line up with TRBD1. The CDR3 is 13 residues long. Germline loops: CDR1 LGHNA, CDR2 YSLEER. Trimming cost V 3 bases and J 3 bases; bases outside gene matches: 1. The CDR3 DNA sequence: TGCGCCAGCAGCCACGACAGGGACACTGAAGCTTTCTTT. Encoded protein: CASSHDRDTEAFF.

V usage is TRBV9 and J usage is TRBJ2-5; D possibly matches TRBD1 or TRBD2 (5 bases each). Trimming removed 5 bases from V and 3 bases from J, with 8 bases in between. This CDR3 has 12 residues. Germline V CDR1 and CDR2: SGDLS, YYNGEE. In DNA, the CDR3 is TGTGCCAGCAGTGTGGGGGAAGAGACCCAGTACTTC. It encodes CASSVGEETQYF.

The V call is TRBV7-2, the J call TRBJ1-5, with D unresolved. Germline values: CDR1 SGHTA, CDR2 FQGNSA. This CDR3 region has 13 residues. Trimming took off 4 bases at V and 5 bases at J, with 9 bases between the two ends. The CDR3: CASSSRPYQPQHF. In nucleotides, the CDR3 is TGTGCCAGCAGCTCCCGCCCATATCAGCCCCAGCATTTT.

V is TRBV5-1 and J is TRBJ2-5, with TRBD2 identical over 10 bases. The length of the CDR3 is 16 residues. V dropped 3 bases and J dropped 4; count of bases not matched to a gene: 9. Germline V gene data show CDR1 as SGHRS and CDR2 as YFSETQ. The CDR3 loop is CASSYIPAGGGETQYF. CDR3 nucleotide sequence: TGCGCCAGCAGCTACATCCCAGCGGGGGGGGGAGAGACCCAGTACTTC.